The 13 T cell receptor beta chains listed next were all sequenced from one sample in a study of control samples from healthy donors and cancer patients. Assay used: immunoSEQ multiplex PCR; TCRdb lists only in-frame clones, some missing. Here the sample spans 90,000 to 150,000 clones, around 88% being singletons. The sample consisted of blood. The receptors originated from a man between 40 and 49 years old in good health.

The J gene is TRBJ2-2, the V gene TRBV7-9; 11 positions agree with TRBD2. The CDR3 is 15 residues long. The V segment lost 5 bases and the J segment 6 bases; nucleotides outside the gene matches: 5. The germline CDR1 and CDR2 sequences are SEHNR and FQNEAQ (reference sequence). CDR3 sequence reads: CASSDSGGASGELFF. CDR3 coding DNA: TGTGCCAGCAGCGATAGCGGGGGGGCCTCCGGGGAGCTGTTTTTT.

The chain uses TRBV27 and TRBJ1-2; 7 nucleotides match TRBD1. CDR1 and CDR2 (germline): MNHEY, SMNVEV (reference sequence). After removal of 0 bases from V and 4 bases from J, the junction contained 2 bases not matched to a gene. The CDR3 covers 14 residues. CDR3 protein: CASSLSYRGYGYTF. In nucleotides, the CDR3 is TGTGCCAGCAGTTTATCGTACAGGGGCTATGGCTACACCTTC.

The J gene is TRBJ1-5, the V gene TRBV30; D gene uncertain. V dropped 0 bases and J dropped 2 bases, with 8 bases sitting between them. This CDR3 is 14 amino acids long. CDR1 is GTSNPN and CDR2 is SVGIG in the germline V gene (reference sequence). The CDR3 here is CAWSVQRGNQPQHF. In DNA, the CDR3 is TGTGCCTGGAGTGTACAAAGGGGCAATCAGCCCCAGCATTTT.

The chain couples TRBV3-1 (or the pseudogene TRBV3-2) to TRBJ2-7; no clear D. Trimming left V 4 bases short and J 3 bases short, with 25 bases between. Germline CDR1 and CDR2: LGHDT and YNNKEL (reference sequence). The CDR3 contains 18 residues. CDR3 region: CASSPLRPPYKSDYEQYF. CDR3 in DNA: TGTGCCAGCAGCCCTTTACGGCCTCCCTATAAGTCGGACTACGAGCAGTACTTC.

This clone has a single count. The CDR3 region has the DNA TGTGCCAGCAGCAAATCCGAACCGGGACTAGCTACATTCACCACAGATACGCAGTATTTT. Translating it yields CASSKSEPGLATFTTDTQYF. The chain uses TRBV21-1 and TRBJ2-3; TRBD2, the table's D call, lacks a check against the DNA. TRBV21-1 counts as a pseudogene. The CDR3 spans 20 residues.

This chain uses TRBV7-2 with TRBJ2-7, with 7 positions matching TRBD1. Trimming removed 3 bases from V and 0 bases from J; junction bases left unmatched: 2. Germline CDR1 reads SGHTA; CDR2 reads FQGNSA. This CDR3 region has 14 residues. The chain's CDR3 is CASSFRGHSYEQYF. For the CDR3, the DNA is TGTGCCAGCAGCTTTAGGGGGCACTCCTACGAGCAGTACTTC.

The chain joins TRBV20-1 to TRBJ1-3; 10 bases agree with TRBD1. Germline loops: CDR1 DFQATT, CDR2 SNEGSKA (reference sequence). The CDR3 has 14 amino acids. V trimming: 5 bases; J trimming: 3 bases; junction bases outside the gene matches: 4. The CDR3 reads CSARDRGHGNTIYF. The CDR3 coding sequence is TGCAGTGCTCGTGACAGGGGGCATGGAAACACCATATATTTT.

V usage is TRBV29-1 and J usage is TRBJ2-7, with D possibly being TRBD2 (6 bases). The CDR3 runs to 13 residues. Trimming left V 0 bases short and J 3 bases short, with 9 bases between. The germline V gene has CDR1 SQVTM and CDR2 ANQGSEA. The CDR3 is CSVEDGTRYEQYF. The CDR3 coding sequence is TGCAGCGTTGAAGATGGGACTCGCTACGAGCAGTACTTC.

J is TRBJ1-1 and V is TRBV6-5; 11 nucleotides align to TRBD1. The CDR3 runs 14 residues. In germline, CDR1 is MNHEY, CDR2 SVGAGI. V was clipped by 0 bases and J by 8 bases; unmatched bases: 2. The CDR3 sequence is CASSYSGQGVEAFF. The CDR3, as DNA: TGTGCCAGCAGTTACTCGGGACAGGGGGTCGAAGCTTTCTTT.

This clone was seen a single time. The chain uses TRBV9 and TRBJ2-3; the D is unclear. Germline V gene lookup returns CDR1 SGDLS and CDR2 YYNGEE. The CDR3 loop spans 15 amino acids. V was pared by 0 bases and J by 2 bases, with 10 bases between. The CDR3 nucleotides read TGTGCCAGCAGCGTAGATGGACGGAACACAGATACGCAGTATTTT. As protein: CASSVDGRNTDTQYF.

The gene calls are TRBV7-3 and TRBJ2-1, with 8 bases that match TRBD2. The CDR3 length is 16 residues. Germline CDR1 is SGHTA and CDR2 is FQGTGA. Trimming at V came to 5 bases and at J to 5 bases, leaving 11 bases not matched to a gene. The CDR3, as DNA: TGTGCCAGCAGCACTGGAACTAGCGGCAAGCACAATGAGCAGTTCTTC. Its translation: CASSTGTSGKHNEQFF.

The gene calls are TRBV11-3 and TRBJ1-3; perhaps TRBD1 as D (5 bases). The V end lost 5 bases, the J end lost 0 bases, and 14 bases lay between the germline ends. CDR3 size: 16 residues. Germline CDR1 and CDR2: SGHNT and YENEEA. The DNA of the CDR3 is TGTGCCAGCAGCCTCGTTAGGGGATTCTCTGGAAACACCATATATTTT. Translated: CASSLVRGFSGNTIYF.

The J gene is TRBJ2-5, the V gene TRBV9, with D unresolved. Germline V gene data show CDR1 as SGDLS and CDR2 as YYNGEE. This CDR3 spans 15 amino acids. V was shortened by 0 bases and J by 5 bases, with 14 bases between the two germline ends. CDR3 nucleotides: TGTGCCAGCAGCGTAGAAGGGCGAATCCACGAGACCCAGTACTTC. This codes for CASSVEGRIHETQYF. Full variable domain (remainder filled in from reference TRBV9 and TRBJ2-5): DSGVTQTPKHLITATGQRVTLRCSPRSGDLSVYWYQQSLDQGLQFLIQYYNGEERAKGNILERFSAQQFPDLHSELNLSSLELGDSALYFCASSVEGRIHETQYFGPGTRLLVL.